This T cell receptor beta chain was identified in a study of OX40 agonist ivuxolimab in advanced cancers. Method: immunoSEQ multiplex PCR; TCRdb's copy keeps in-frame clones and lacks some. This table has approximately 44,000 clones, about 80% appearing once. This CDR3 spans 14 amino acids. Trimming took 0 bases from V and 3 from J, leaving 7 bases between them. The V gene's germline CDR1 is SGHRS and CDR2 YFSETQ. Sequencing was performed on CD4+ or CD8+ T cells sorted from blood, taken in a trial of the OX40 agonist ivuxolimab. The J gene is TRBJ1-5, the V gene TRBV5-1; D is undetermined. The origin of this receptor is an adult with an advanced solid tumor such as melanoma, head and neck, liver or kidney cancer. CDR3 sequence reads: CASSLGLDNQPQHF. For the CDR3, the DNA is TGCGCCAGCAGCTTGGGGTTAGACAATCAGCCCCAGCATTTT.